Included here is one TCR beta chain sequence, with context. What antigen it recognizes has not been identified. One base away there is no much larger clone; base qualities are not given. The data originate from a study of blood T cell repertoires in COVID-19 (TCRdb year 2020). Concerning the study at large: Samples covering the acute and convalescent phases of COVID-19 were provided by collaborators in the United States, Italy and Spain. The prospective study material was composed of cDNA or gDNA derived from T cells, B-cell-depleted T cells, or PBMCs. The dataset comprised deeply sampled blood TCRbeta repertoires from subjects exposed to, actively infected with, or recovered from COVID-19. The repertoires were made available in a free public database intended to serve as a resource for research on the immune response to SARS-CoV-2. The samples were drawn from two sources: the first 160 participants of the ongoing ImmuneRACE study, and 1,254 subjects contributed by 6 global collaborators. The sample metadata nearly always contained a de-identified subject ID, COVID-19 status, age in years and sex. HLA class I and class II types, where available, came from metadata supplied by the sample provider rather than from assay-based typing.

The immunoSEQ Assay, a bias-controlled multiplex PCR, was used to amplify TCRbeta CDR3 regions from genomic DNA. In the source study's methods: Within the assay, amplification of reference gene primers was used to estimate how many nucleated cells each sample contained. To quantify the absolute abundance of each unique TCRbeta CDR3 rearrangement, sequence reads were collapsed and filtered. For each sample, productive Simpson clonality was calculated as the square root of Simpson's diversity index across productive rearrangements. The clones in this table, taken by TCRdb from immuneACCESS, are in-frame only. Not every clone is retained; where verified, under half of the shortfall comes from an unresolved V gene, and the cause of the rest is unknown. V and J calls and clone size come straight from that table; D and trimming were deduced from the DNA. Within this sample are more than 200,000 clones, with roughly nine tenths of them counted one time only. The ten largest clonotypes hold more than 1.5% of the sample.

Whole blood was collected in K2EDTA tubes by collaborating institutions according to the institutions' own protocols. Collaborator samples were shipped for TCRbeta analysis as frozen whole blood, isolated PBMCs, or DNA extracted from either sample type. General findings and caveats noted by the study authors: How much clinical and demographic metadata was included differed by source and by participant, and the metadata was provided uncurated.

This TCR derives from a man aged 70 or older with acute or convalescent COVID-19. Sequenced: peripheral blood.

The CDR3 protein: CSVVWGEAFF. Read as DNA, the sequence is TGCAGCGTTGTGTGGGGGGAGGCTTTCTTT. Recombination linked TRBV29-1 to TRBJ1-1, and TRBD1 may be the D gene, going by 5 matching bases. The cysteine opens and the phenylalanine closes a CDR3 of 10 amino acids. The only DNA kept is the CDR3, 30 bases in frame from the first base. The germline ends are 11 bases apart after V is trimmed by 4 bases and J by 11 bases. According to the germline V gene, CDR1 reads SQVTM and CDR2 reads ANQGSEA.